This passage covers 14 T cell receptor beta chains from one sample sequenced in a study of T cell responses to AZD1222 COVID-19 vaccine. The data were produced by immunoSEQ multiplex PCR, yet TCRdb's version contains in-frame clones alone and is incomplete. The table includes about 170,000 clones, roughly nine tenths detected once. Specimen: peripheral blood, collected on day 0 of AZD1222 vaccination. These receptors were obtained from an adult in good health.

In the case of this clone: The sample contains more than one DNA sequence encoding this CDR3. The chain joins TRBV29-1 to TRBJ2-7, with D perhaps TRBD2 (6 bases). V was cut by 1 base and J by 1 base, with 8 bases left in between. Germline CDR1 SQVTM, CDR2 ANQGSEA. This CDR3 contains 13 residues. The CDR3 sequence: CSVEGGGSYEQYF. The CDR3 DNA reads TGCAGCGTTGAAGGCGGAGGGTCCTACGAGCAGTACTTC.

The chain is built from TRBV28 and TRBJ1-2; D might be TRBD1 (5 bases). Trimming stripped 2 bases from V and 5 bases from J, with 9 bases between. CDR1 and CDR2 from the germline V gene are MDHEN and SYDVKM. CDR3 size: 13 residues. In nucleotides, the CDR3 is TGTGCCAGCAGTTTAGGCACAGGTTATGGCTACACCTTC. This translates into CASSLGTGYGYTF.

This chain joins TRBV7-9 and TRBJ1-2, with a possible D match to TRBD1 (5 bases). Between the trimmed V and J ends, which lost 3 bases and 4 bases, there was a span of 18 bases. This CDR3 spans 16 amino acids. Per the germline V gene, CDR1 is SEHNR and CDR2 is FQNEAQ (reference sequence). The chain's CDR3 is CASSFFQGDRVYGYTF. The CDR3 DNA sequence: TGTGCCAGCAGCTTTTTCCAGGGCGACCGGGTCTATGGCTACACCTTC.

This rearrangement joins TRBV19 to TRBJ1-5, with D perhaps matching TRBD1 (5 bases). CDR1 is LNHDA and CDR2 is SQIVND in the germline V gene (reference sequence). The CDR3 sequence is 14 residues long. V gave up 10 bases and J gave up 3 bases, with 16 bases separating them. The CDR3 loop is CATHTRGFNQPQHF. As DNA, the CDR3 is TGTGCCACTCACACGCGGGGGTTCAATCAGCCCCAGCATTTT.

In this sample, this clone turned up a few times. The rearrangement links TRBV6-1 to TRBJ2-7; D gene ambiguous. The CDR3 has 15 residues. The germline V and J ends were trimmed by 2 bases and 2 bases, with 13 bases remaining between them. Germline V gene lookup returns CDR1 MNHNS and CDR2 SASEGT. As DNA, the CDR3 is TGTGCCAGCAGTGAACCTCCAAGGGCGGCCTACGAGCAGTACGTC. It specifies CASSEPPRAAYEQYV.

The CDR3 nucleotides are TGTGCCAGCATGTTCGGAAAAGAATTATATTTT. This translates into CASMFGKELYF. V and J are TRBV2 and TRBJ1-3; D is uncertain. The CDR3 extends over 11 amino acids. Germline V gene lookup returns CDR1 SNHLY and CDR2 FYNNEI. Trimming left V 7 bases short and J 14 bases short, with 15 bases between. Combining the CDR3 with reference TRBV2 and TRBJ1-3 gives the whole variable domain EPEVTQTPSHQVTQMGQEVILRCVPISNHLYFYWYRQILGQKVEFLVSFYNNEISEKSEIFDDQFSVERPDGSNFTLKIRSTKLEDSAMYFCASMFGKELYFGEGSWLTVV.

The chain links TRBV4-1 to TRBJ2-1; D might be TRBD2 (5 bases). CDR3 length: 18 residues. From germline, CDR1 is MGHRA and CDR2 YSYEKL. V was clipped by 8 bases and J by 0 bases, with 23 bases between them. CDR3 residues: CASRRTLGTISSYNEQFF. The CDR3 nucleotides read TGCGCCAGCCGCCGGACTTTGGGCACTATCAGCTCCTACAATGAGCAGTTCTTC.

This rearrangement joins TRBV5-6 to TRBJ2-1, with TRBD2 matching 7 bases. In germline, CDR1 is SGHDT, CDR2 YYEEEE. The trim removed 2 bases at V and 4 bases at J, leaving 3 bases unmatched. CDR3 size: 14 residues. DNA of the CDR3: TGTGCCAGCAGCTTCCGGGACTATTACAATGAGCAGTTCTTC. Its translation: CASSFRDYYNEQFF. The variable domain in full, completed from reference TRBV5-6 and TRBJ2-1, reads DAGVTQSPTHLIKTRGQQVTLRCSPKSGHDTVSWYQQALGQGPQFIFQYYEEEERQRGNFPDRFSGHQFPNYSSELNVNALLLGDSALYLCASSFRDYYNEQFFGPGTRLTVL.

This chain connects TRBV28 to TRBJ2-7; D unresolved. The germline gives CDR1 MDHEN, CDR2 SYDVKM. Trimming took off 5 bases at V and 4 bases at J, with 9 bases between the two ends. The length of the CDR3 is 12 residues. CDR3 residues: CASSDAGYEQYF. In DNA, the CDR3 is TGTGCCAGCAGTGACGCAGGATACGAGCAGTACTTC. The full variable domain, rest sourced from reference TRBV28 and TRBJ2-7, is DVKVTQSSRYLVKRTGEKVFLECVQDMDHENMFWYRQDPGLGLRLIYFSYDVKMKEKGDIPEGYSVSREKKERFSLILESASTNQTSMYLCASSDAGYEQYFGPGTRLTVT.

The chain has TRBV6-5 and TRBJ1-6; 9 nucleotides agree with TRBD1. V shed 5 bases and J 8 bases; nucleotides not matched to a gene: 7. The CDR3 has 15 amino acids. Germline loops: CDR1 MNHEY, CDR2 SVGAGI. This CDR3 reads CASSQKGQGDSPLHF. CDR3 nucleotide sequence: TGTGCCAGCAGTCAGAAGGGACAGGGTGATTCACCCCTCCACTTT.

CDR3 loop: CASSIGVSGYTF. For the CDR3, the DNA is TGTGCCAGTAGTATAGGAGTCTCTGGCTACACCTTC. J is TRBJ1-2 and V is TRBV19; D is uncertain. Trimming removed 1 base from V and 7 bases from J, with 7 bases in between. Germline CDR1 and CDR2: LNHDA and SQIVND (reference sequence). The CDR3 runs to 12 residues. The complete variable domain, with remaining parts taken from reference TRBV19 and TRBJ1-2, reads DGGITQSPKYLFRKEGQNVTLSCEQNLNHDAMYWYRQDPGQGLRLIYYSQIVNDFQKGDIAEGYSVSREKKESFPLTVTSAQKNPTAFYLCASSIGVSGYTFGSGTRLTVV.

This clone was observed once. The chain joins TRBV25-1 to TRBJ2-3; D not resolved. Germline V gives CDR1 MGHDK, CDR2 SYGVNS. This CDR3 contains 11 residues. Trimming took off 3 bases at V and 6 bases at J, with 4 bases between the two ends. The CDR3 bases are TGTGCCAGCAGTGACACCGATACGCAGTATTTT. Protein: CASSDTDTQYF.

The rearrangement uses TRBV28 and TRBJ1-1; a weak D match, TRBD1 (6 bases). Germline-derived CDR1 and CDR2 are MDHEN and SYDVKM. The CDR3 has 14 amino acids. Trimming shortened V by 5 bases and J by 0 bases, and 10 bases separated the two germline ends. The CDR3: CASSTGTLNTEAFF. CDR3 DNA sequence: TGTGCCAGCAGTACCGGGACACTGAACACTGAAGCTTTCTTT.

V usage is TRBV27 and J usage is TRBJ1-6; the match to TRBD1 covers 9 bases. Germline loops: CDR1 MNHEY, CDR2 SMNVEV (reference sequence). Trimming took 4 bases from V and 5 from J; bases not matched to a gene: 3. The length of the CDR3 is 15 residues. CDR3: CASSSGTGNNSPLHF. CDR3 nucleotides: TGTGCCAGCAGTTCAGGGACAGGGAATAATTCACCCCTCCACTTT.